This TCR beta chain stems from a study of intratumoral heterogeneity in liver cancer. Relative to its sample, this clone is medium-sized. Patients had early-stage hepatocellular carcinoma, untreated before resection. Sampled areas showed no macroscopic necrosis or hemorrhage. The CDR3 spans 13 residues. The trim removed 7 bases at V and 2 bases at J, leaving 8 bases unmatched. CDR1 and CDR2 from the germline V gene are GTSNPN and SVGIG (reference sequence). Sequencing was performed with immunoSEQ multiplex PCR; in TCRdb, only in-frame clones are kept and a portion is missing. Of roughly 5,700 clones in the sample, 68% are singletons; the top ten hold roughly 23%.

The clonotype comes from an older man with hepatocellular carcinoma. This chain links TRBV30 with TRBJ2-7, with 7 bases fitting TRBD2. The source was tumor-adjacent normal tissue, collected before any cancer treatment. CDR3 sequence reads: CALPLLAPYEQYF. CDR3 nucleotide sequence: TGTGCCTTGCCGTTACTAGCGCCCTACGAGCAGTACTTC.